This TCR beta chain was recorded in a study of early T cells in non-severe SARS-CoV-2 infection. Study background: Unpaired chains resulted from sequencing bulk RNA of unsorted whole blood.

V shed 4 bases and J shed 0 bases, with 15 bases lying between them. Germline V gives CDR1 LNHDA, CDR2 SQIVND (reference sequence). This CDR3 comprises 16 residues. The TCR library protocol attached unique molecular identifiers to the individual cDNA molecules. TCRdb re-called the 5' RACE reads with MiXCR, one entry per CDR3 protein. The sample lists tens of thousands of distinct CDR3 sequences, roughly an eighth occurring once. In its sample, this clonotype was seen many times. The J gene is TRBJ1-2, the V gene TRBV19; the D gene is possibly TRBD1 (6 bases). Sequenced material: whole blood. The source is an adult who was a healthcare worker with PCR-confirmed SARS-CoV-2 infection or an uninfected control (not recorded which). The CDR3 is CASSRRPGHTNYGYTF. The CDR3, as DNA: TGTGCCAGTAGTAGACGACCGGGACATACTAACTATGGCTACACCTTC. The entire variable domain, with the rest obtained from reference TRBV19 and TRBJ1-2, is as follows: DGGITQSPKYLFRKEGQNVTLSCEQNLNHDAMYWYRQDPGQGLRLIYYSQIVNDFQKGDIAEGYSVSREKKESFPLTVTSAQKNPTAFYLCASSRRPGHTNYGYTFGSGTRLTVV.